This T cell receptor beta chain was identified during a study of T-cell memory formation after mild COVID-19. Study-level information: Largely, the TCR clusters proved donor specific.

Germline-derived CDR1 and CDR2 are SEHNR and FQNEAQ (reference sequence). The CDR3 loop spans 16 amino acids. V was trimmed by 4 bases and J by 5 bases, leaving 18 bases between them. Study-level points and caveats: Clones that shrank (day 15 to 85) were balanced CD4/CD8, whereas later expanders leaned CD4+.

About this clonotype itself: Its antigen remains unknown.

Amplification by 5'RACE using constant-segment primers produced TCR alpha and TCR beta cDNA libraries that carried sample barcodes and UMIs. TCRdb redid the calling of the 5' RACE reads with MiXCR, one entry per CDR3 protein. The profile covers 260,000 or so distinct CDR3 sequences, with approximately 15% appearing a single time and 20% to 25% taken by the ten largest. The chain employs TRBV7-9 and TRBJ2-4; D is unresolved. Source material: PBMCs or a T cell subset sorted from them (not recorded which). The sequence derives from a young man who had mild COVID-19 (a few samples of this study predate the infection). Cell type and time point are not known. This CDR3 reads CASSSTRIGTQNIQYF. The DNA for the CDR3 is TGTGCCAGCAGCTCAACTCGAATCGGAACCCAAAACATTCAGTACTTC.